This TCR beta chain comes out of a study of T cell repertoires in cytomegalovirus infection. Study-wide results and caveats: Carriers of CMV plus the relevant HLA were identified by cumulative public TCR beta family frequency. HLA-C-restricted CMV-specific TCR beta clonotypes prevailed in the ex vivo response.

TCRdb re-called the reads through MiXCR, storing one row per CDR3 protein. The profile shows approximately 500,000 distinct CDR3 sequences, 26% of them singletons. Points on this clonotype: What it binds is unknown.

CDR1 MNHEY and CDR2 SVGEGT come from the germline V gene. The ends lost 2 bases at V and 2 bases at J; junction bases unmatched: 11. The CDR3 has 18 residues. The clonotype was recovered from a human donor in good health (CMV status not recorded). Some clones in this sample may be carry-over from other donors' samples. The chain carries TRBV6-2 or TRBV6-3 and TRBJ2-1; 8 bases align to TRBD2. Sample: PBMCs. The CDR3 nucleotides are TGTGCCAGCAGTTACGTCCTGAGACTAGCGAAGCCCTACAATGAGCAGTTCTTC. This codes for CASSYVLRLAKPYNEQFF.